The 20 T cell receptor beta chains in this list originate from one sample, sequenced in a study of T cells in Graves' hyperthyroidism and ophthalmopathy. The investigators amplified TCR beta CDR3 regions from RNA transcripts. The TCR CDR3 was amplified in a first-round RT-PCR using the HTBI primer set. MiXCR, applied by TCRdb to the multiplex PCR reads, yields one record per CDR3 protein. The repertoire holds 500,000 to 600,000 distinct CDR3 sequences, with 15% to 20% as singletons. Sample: blood. These receptors were collected from a man between 40 and 49 years old with Graves' ophthalmopathy.

The chain links TRBV3-1 to TRBJ1-4; 7 bases align to TRBD1. CDR1 LGHDT and CDR2 YNNKEL come from the germline V gene (reference sequence). V was clipped by 0 bases and J by 7 bases; unmatched bases: 8. The CDR3 has 16 residues. CDR3 in DNA: TGTGCCAGCAGCCAAGATGGTAGCAGGGGGAGTGAAAAACTGTTTTTT. Protein sequence: CASSQDGSRGSEKLFF.

Ten or more counts support this clonotype. Relative to the germline gene, one junction end is altered; a read error may explain this. This chain joins TRBV7-2 and TRBJ2-3, with TRBD2 matching 10 bases. Germline V gene sequence: CDR1 SGHTA, CDR2 FQGNSA. The CDR3 contains 15 residues. For the CDR3, the DNA is TGTGCCAGCAGTTTAGGGACTAGCGGCACAGATACGCAGTATTTT. It translates to CASSLGTSGTDTQYF.

This clonotype has ten or more counts. This chain uses TRBV3-1 with TRBJ1-5, with D uncertain. CDR3 length: 12 residues. In germline, CDR1 is LGHDT, CDR2 YNNKEL (reference sequence). V gave up 2 bases and J gave up 5 bases, with 4 bases separating them. CDR3 loop: CASSQRDQPQHF. DNA of the CDR3: TGTGCCAGCAGCCAAAGGGATCAGCCCCAGCATTTT.

This clonotype was counted at least ten times. The chain couples TRBV6-6 to TRBJ2-1; perhaps TRBD2 as D (5 bases). Trimming cost V 0 bases and J 5 bases, with 14 bases left between them. CDR3 size: 16 residues. Germline lookup yields CDR1 MNHNY and CDR2 SVGAGI (reference sequence). The CDR3 region has the DNA TGTGCCAGCAGTTACTCCCGGGAAGGCTTAAACAATGAGCAGTTCTTC. Residues: CASSYSREGLNNEQFF.

This chain links TRBV6-2 or TRBV6-3 with TRBJ1-2, with 12 bases aligning to TRBD1. V was pared by 4 bases and J by 4 bases, with 7 bases of the junction left unmatched. The length of the CDR3 is 16 residues. Germline V gene lookup returns CDR1 MNHEY and CDR2 SVGEGT. The CDR3 spells CASSSPGTGGFYGYTF. CDR3 DNA: TGTGCCAGCAGTTCCCCGGGGACAGGGGGCTTCTATGGCTACACCTTC.

This clonotype was detected many times. The rearrangement uses TRBV27 and TRBJ1-1, with D unclear. V gave up 8 bases and J gave up 2 bases, with 15 bases separating them. Germline V lookup: CDR1 MNHEY, CDR2 SMNVEV (reference sequence). The CDR3 covers 14 residues. CDR3 DNA sequence: TGTGCCAGCGGAACCGTTACGGGAAACACTGAAGCTTTCTTT. Its protein product is CASGTVTGNTEAFF.

This clonotype came up a few times. V and J are TRBV27 and TRBJ1-6, with 7 bases lining up with TRBD1. The CDR3 runs to 14 residues. The germline V gene has CDR1 MNHEY and CDR2 SMNVEV (reference sequence). The junction had 13 bases not matched to a gene; V was cut back by 6 bases and J by 14 bases. The CDR3 DNA reads as TGTGCCAGCAGCCCAGGACAGGTGAAGGGGTCCCTCCACTTT. Translation gives CASSPGQVKGSLHF.

There are many counts of this clonotype. The gene calls are TRBV20-1 and TRBJ2-7; TRBD2 matches at 10 bases. The CDR3 extends over 15 amino acids. Germline lookup yields CDR1 DFQATT and CDR2 SNEGSKA (reference sequence). V lost 3 bases, J lost 1 base, and 6 bases stayed unmatched. The CDR3 is CSASRLAGASYEQYF. CDR3 DNA sequence: TGCAGTGCTAGTAGGCTAGCGGGGGCATCCTACGAGCAGTACTTC.

On this clonotype: This could be a read error, since a much larger clone is one nucleotide away. This chain joins TRBV20-1 and TRBJ2-3; perhaps TRBD2 as D (6 bases). The CDR3 is 15 amino acids. The V end was cut by 5 bases, the J end by 1 base, with 16 bases between. From germline, CDR1 is DFQATT and CDR2 SNEGSKA (reference sequence). The CDR3 region is CSAVVAGGGTDTQYF. CDR3 bases: TGCAGTGCTGTAGTGGCGGGCGGGGGCACAGATACGCAGTATTTT.

The chain joins TRBV6-1 to TRBJ2-2; D is unclear. The CDR3 is made up of 16 amino acids. V dropped 5 bases and J dropped 5 bases, with 18 bases sitting between them. Germline CDR1 reads MNHNS; CDR2 reads SASEGT. In DNA, the CDR3 is TGTGCCAGCAGTTTACTGGGGATAGGTGGAACCGGGGAGCTGTTTTTT. This sequence encodes CASSLLGIGGTGELFF.

A few counts support this clonotype. The chain has TRBV7-3 and TRBJ2-2; 9 bases match TRBD2. Trimming cost V 2 bases and J 1 base; bases outside gene matches: 11. CDR1 and CDR2 from the germline V gene are SGHTA and FQGTGA. There are 19 residues in the CDR3. This CDR3 is CASSLVPLGSGGNTGELFF. The CDR3 coding sequence is TGTGCCAGCAGCTTAGTCCCCCTGGGTAGCGGGGGGAACACCGGGGAGCTGTTTTTT. The variable domain in full, with the rest retrieved from reference TRBV7-3 and TRBJ2-2, is GAGVSQTPSNKVTEKGKYVELRCDPISGHTALYWYRQSLGQGPEFLIYFQGTGAADDSGLPNDRFFAVRPEGSVSTLKIQRTERGDSAVYLCASSLVPLGSGGNTGELFFGEGSRLTVL.

This clonotype was recorded a few times. This may come from a read error, since a much larger clone is one base off. The chain is built from TRBV11-2 and TRBJ2-3; 9 nucleotides align to TRBD1. Germline-derived CDR1 and CDR2 are SGHAT and FQNNGV. The CDR3 contains 17 residues. The DNA of the CDR3 is TGTGTCAGCAGCCAACTATCCGGGACAGGGAGGCAAGATACGCAGTATTTT. It is translated as CVSSQLSGTGRQDTQYF.

In its sample, this clonotype was seen many times. The V gene is TRBV7-6, the J gene TRBJ2-3; 8 positions agree with TRBD2. V shed 3 bases and J 4 bases; nucleotides not matched to a gene: 9. The CDR3 spans 16 residues. CDR1 is SGHVS, CDR2 FNYEAQ, per germline. CDR3 amino acids: CASSFPPGLDSDTQYF. The CDR3 region has the DNA TGTGCCAGCAGCTTTCCCCCGGGACTAGACTCAGATACGCAGTATTTT.

This clonotype was observed at least ten times. The rearrangement links TRBV3-1 to TRBJ1-2; D is unresolved. This CDR3 has 13 amino acids. V was cut by 1 base and J by 2 bases, with 5 bases left in between. Looked up from germline, CDR1 is LGHDT and CDR2 is YNNKEL (reference sequence). Written as DNA, the CDR3 is TGTGCCAGCAGCCAAGTTAAGAACTATGGCTACACCTTC. This translates into CASSQVKNYGYTF.

This clonotype showed up many times. The V gene is TRBV5-1, the J gene TRBJ2-3; TRBD2 aligns across 7 bases. CDR3 length equals 15 residues. Germline values: CDR1 SGHRS, CDR2 YFSETQ. V was pared by 6 bases and J by 1 base, with 8 bases of the junction left unmatched. CDR3 sequence reads: CASIRDLAGTDTQYF. The CDR3 DNA follows: TGCGCCAGCATTCGGGATCTAGCGGGCACAGATACGCAGTATTTT.

To note about this clonotype: With a much larger clone just one base away, this may be a read error. This rearrangement joins TRBV28 to TRBJ1-1, with 9 bases aligning to TRBD1. CDR1 is MDHEN, CDR2 SYDVKM, per germline. The CDR3 length is 13 residues. The CDR3 nucleotides are TGTGCCAGCAGCTTTACAGGGGGCACTGGAGCTTTCTTT. The encoded protein is CASSFTGGTGAFF.

The chain carries TRBV7-9 and TRBJ1-5; D gene uncertain. CDR1 is SEHNR, CDR2 FQNEAQ, per germline (reference sequence). Between the trimmed V and J ends, which lost 5 bases and 2 bases, there was a span of 7 bases. CDR3 size: 13 residues. In DNA form, the CDR3 reads TGTGCCAGCAGCCGCGAGGGCAATCAGCCCCAGCATTTT. This translates into CASSREGNQPQHF.

The V and J genes are TRBV2 and TRBJ1-5; 9 nucleotides match TRBD1. The ends lost 5 bases at V and 3 bases at J; junction bases unmatched: 8. CDR1 and CDR2 (germline): SNHLY, FYNNEI. This CDR3 is built from 16 residues. CDR3 sequence reads: CASSKTRDRDNQPQHF. The CDR3 coding sequence is TGTGCCAGCAGTAAAACCCGGGACAGGGACAATCAGCCCCAGCATTTT.

This clonotype was seen ten or more times. The chain has TRBV2 and TRBJ1-1; unclear D gene. This CDR3 has 14 amino acids. Per germline, CDR1 SNHLY and CDR2 FYNNEI. Trimming stripped 5 bases from V and 8 bases from J, with 18 bases between. Here the CDR3 reads CASSNDLKSVEAFF. The CDR3 DNA sequence: TGTGCCAGCAGTAACGACCTTAAGAGTGTCGAAGCTTTCTTT.

The sample holds many counts of this clonotype. The chain carries TRBV6-2 or TRBV6-3 and TRBJ2-7; 8 bases agree with TRBD1. In germline, CDR1 is MNHEY, CDR2 SVGEGT. There are 13 residues in the CDR3. Unmatched junction bases numbered 7, after V lost 9 bases and J lost 3 bases. The CDR3 DNA sequence: TGTGCCAGTAGGGGACAGGTAGTCTACGAGCAGTACTTC. As protein: CASRGQVVYEQYF.